The 23 T cell receptor beta chains below were found in one sample sequenced in a study of T-cell memory formation after mild COVID-19. From the 5' RACE reads, TCRdb called clonotypes with MiXCR, one entry per CDR3 protein. The sample includes about 150,000 distinct CDR3 sequences, 20% to 25% seen only once; the top ten take around 24%. The sample consisted of PBMCs or a T cell subset sorted from them (not recorded which). These receptors were obtained from an adult woman who had mild COVID-19 (a few samples of this study predate the infection). Cell type and time point are not known.

The genes are TRBV29-1 and TRBJ2-6; no definite D call. Per the germline V gene, CDR1 is SQVTM and CDR2 is ANQGSEA. Trimming removed 0 bases at V and 1 base at J, with 10 bases between. The CDR3 spans 16 residues. For the CDR3, the DNA is TGCAGCGTTGAAGAATGGAGCGTTTCTGGGGCCAACGTCCTGACTTTC. Its translation is CSVEEWSVSGANVLTF.

The rearrangement links TRBV2 to TRBJ2-7; 8 bases line up with TRBD2. This CDR3 has 15 amino acids. Germline CDR1 and CDR2: SNHLY and FYNNEI. The junction had 11 bases not matched to a gene; V was cut back by 7 bases and J by 3 bases. CDR3 sequence reads: CASKPGAGGIYEQYF. The CDR3 DNA follows: TGTGCCAGCAAGCCTGGGGCGGGAGGCATCTACGAGCAGTACTTC.

The J gene is TRBJ1-1, the V gene TRBV5-1; 7 positions agree with TRBD1. The CDR3 sequence is 13 residues long. Germline V gene data show CDR1 as SGHRS and CDR2 as YFSETQ. V was clipped by 4 bases and J by 9 bases; unmatched bases: 9. The CDR3 region has the DNA TGCGCCAGCAGCCCACCCAGGGGGGGCCAAGCTTTCTTT. Translation: CASSPPRGGQAFF.

The V and J genes are TRBV2 and TRBJ2-1, with TRBD2 matching 9 bases. Per the germline V gene, CDR1 is SNHLY and CDR2 is FYNNEI. The V segment lost 6 bases and the J segment 9 bases; nucleotides outside the gene matches: 15. CDR3 size: 16 residues. The CDR3 spells CASRGTLSGRSLEQFF. The CDR3 DNA reads as TGTGCCAGCAGGGGCACGTTAAGCGGGAGGAGTCTTGAGCAGTTCTTC. The whole variable domain, remainder taken from reference TRBV2 and TRBJ2-1, is EPEVTQTPSHQVTQMGQEVILRCVPISNHLYFYWYRQILGQKVEFLVSFYNNEISEKSEIFDDQFSVERPDGSNFTLKIRSTKLEDSAMYFCASRGTLSGRSLEQFFGPGTRLTVL.

The chain employs TRBV27 and TRBJ2-1; TRBD1 aligns across 8 bases. CDR3 size: 15 residues. Germline assignment: CDR1 MNHEY and CDR2 SMNVEV (reference sequence). J gave up 3 bases and V 6 bases, and 7 bases lay outside the gene matches. Written as DNA, the CDR3 is TGTGCCAGCAGCCCGGCAGGACAGGGCTACAATGAGCAGTTCTTC. Residues: CASSPAGQGYNEQFF.

The chain carries TRBV12-3 or TRBV12-4 and TRBJ2-5, with D unclear. This CDR3 has 13 residues. Trimming removed 3 bases at V and 0 bases at J, with 5 bases between. The CDR3 here is CASSFRDQETQYF. CDR3 nucleotide sequence: TGTGCCAGCAGTTTCCGAGACCAAGAGACCCAGTACTTC.

The rearrangement uses TRBV7-6 and TRBJ2-2, with 7 nucleotides matching TRBD2. V gave up 4 bases and J gave up 2 bases; unmatched junction bases: 4. CDR1 and CDR2 (germline): SGHVS, FNYEAQ. The CDR3 loop spans 15 amino acids. The CDR3 loop reads CASSSLAENTGELFF. The CDR3 nucleotides are TGTGCCAGCAGCTCCCTAGCGGAAAACACCGGGGAGCTGTTTTTT.

CDR3 protein: CASSFTVVAGGGQETQYF. CDR3 DNA sequence: TGTGCCAGCAGCTTTACAGTAGTAGCGGGAGGCGGTCAAGAGACCCAGTACTTC. This sequence joins TRBV5-4 and TRBJ2-5, with 10 bases that match TRBD2. CDR1 is SGHNT and CDR2 is YYREEE in the germline V gene (reference sequence). CDR3 size: 18 residues. J was trimmed by 2 bases and V by 2 bases; bases with no gene match: 12.

The chain joins TRBV7-6 to TRBJ2-1; either TRBD1 or TRBD2 may supply D (6 bases each). The CDR3 sequence is 17 residues long. The germline gives CDR1 SGHVS, CDR2 FNYEAQ. Trimming stripped 5 bases from V and 2 bases from J, with 19 bases between. The chain's CDR3 is CASSPEMGGRTYNEQFF. CDR3 sequence (DNA): TGTGCCAGCAGCCCCGAAATGGGGGGCCGGACCTACAATGAGCAGTTCTTC.

In its sample, this clonotype was seen a few times. The chain combines TRBV4-1 with TRBJ2-7; 7 bases agree with TRBD1. J was trimmed by 5 bases and V by 0 bases; bases with no gene match: 4. The CDR3 totals 14 residues. Germline CDR1 is MGHRA and CDR2 is YSYEKL. The CDR3 bases are TGCGCCAGCAGCCAAGATCAGACAGGGAACGAGCAGTACTTC. Amino acid sequence: CASSQDQTGNEQYF.

This clonotype was seen only a few times. The chain employs TRBV10-3 and TRBJ2-1; 12 nucleotides agree with TRBD2. The J segment lost 8 bases and the V segment lost 4 bases, leaving 6 bases of the junction unmatched. The CDR3 is made up of 15 amino acids. The germline V gene has CDR1 ENHRY and CDR2 SYGVKD. CDR3 sequence: CAISAPSGRAHEQFF. DNA for the CDR3: TGTGCCATCAGTGCTCCTAGCGGGAGGGCGCATGAGCAGTTCTTC.

This clonotype has more than one count but fewer than ten. This chain uses TRBV7-9 with TRBJ2-5; D might be TRBD2 (6 bases). The V gene's germline CDR1 is SEHNR and CDR2 FQNEAQ (reference sequence). This CDR3 is built from 15 residues. The germline V and J ends were trimmed by 7 bases and 4 bases, with 19 bases remaining between them. For the CDR3, the DNA is TGTGCCAGCACCTCAGGAGGGGAGGCATCAGAGACCCAGTACTTC. Its translation: CASTSGGEASETQYF.

This clonotype was seen only a few times. The chain links TRBV7-9 to TRBJ2-7; D gene ambiguous. The germline V gene encodes CDR1 SEHNR and CDR2 FQNEAQ (reference sequence). V shed 5 bases and J shed 3 bases, with 11 bases lying between them. This CDR3 has 13 amino acids. The CDR3 nucleotides are TGTGCCAGCAGCGAACAAATCGACTACGAGCAGTACTTC. Amino acids: CASSEQIDYEQYF. Full variable domain (remainder filled in from reference TRBV7-9 and TRBJ2-7): DTGVSQNPRHKITKRGQNVTFRCDPISEHNRLYWYRQTLGQGPEFLTYFQNEAQLEKSRLLSDRFSAERPKGSFSTLEIQRTEQGDSAMYLCASSEQIDYEQYFGPGTRLTVT.

This clonotype was detected only a few times. The CDR3 sequence is CASSSRLSYSYEQYF. In DNA, the CDR3 is TGTGCCAGCAGTTCCCGACTTTCCTACTCCTACGAGCAGTACTTC. V and J are TRBV13 and TRBJ2-7; D not certain. The V end lost 6 bases, the J end lost 0 bases, and 15 bases lay between the germline ends. Germline values: CDR1 PRHDT, CDR2 FYEKMQ (reference sequence). There are 15 residues in the CDR3.

V gene TRBV19 combines with J gene TRBJ2-1; D is perhaps TRBD1 (6 bases). There are 15 residues in the CDR3. Trimming took off 6 bases at V and 0 bases at J, with 12 bases between the two ends. Germline V lookup: CDR1 LNHDA, CDR2 SQIVND (reference sequence). CDR3 residues: CASSPQGSSYNEQFF. In DNA, the CDR3 is TGTGCCAGTAGCCCACAGGGCAGCTCCTACAATGAGCAGTTCTTC.

This clonotype came up a few times. The CDR3 region has the DNA TGCGCCAGCAGCTCTTGGGCGGGACAGAGGAACACTGAAGCTTTCTTT. The encoded protein is CASSSWAGQRNTEAFF. The chain recombines TRBV5-1 with TRBJ1-1, with 7 bases aligning to TRBD1. CDR1 is SGHRS, CDR2 YFSETQ, per germline. The CDR3 contains 16 residues. J lost 1 base, V lost 3 bases, and 9 bases had no gene match.

The rearrangement joins TRBV7-6 to TRBJ2-1; D remains unclear. The CDR3 is 12 amino acids. The germline CDR1 and CDR2 sequences are SGHVS and FNYEAQ. Deletions cut 4 bases from V and 9 bases from J, with 10 bases between. The CDR3 reads CASSSSYVEQFF. The CDR3 DNA follows: TGTGCCAGCAGCTCCTCCTATGTTGAGCAGTTCTTC.

The V call is TRBV6-2 or TRBV6-3, the J call TRBJ2-7; TRBD1 agrees at 7 bases. The CDR3 runs 14 residues. Germline V CDR1 and CDR2: MNHEY, SVGEGT. The ends lost 6 bases at V and 2 bases at J; junction bases unmatched: 7. The CDR3 region is CASSQTGLPYEQYF. In DNA form, the CDR3 reads TGTGCCAGCAGCCAGACAGGGTTACCCTACGAGCAGTACTTC.

This chain connects TRBV6-4 to TRBJ2-1; D is perhaps TRBD1 (5 bases). CDR1 is MRHNA, CDR2 SNTAGT, per germline. The CDR3 spans 13 residues. With 3 bases removed from V and 13 bases from J, the gap between germline ends came to 16 bases. CDR3 sequence reads: CASSEKSTATQFF. The CDR3 DNA reads TGTGCCAGCAGTGAAAAGTCGACAGCCACCCAGTTCTTC.

This clonotype came up a few times. The chain recombines TRBV2 with TRBJ2-5; 8 bases line up with TRBD2. The CDR3 contains 16 residues. Germline V lookup: CDR1 SNHLY, CDR2 FYNNEI. V trimming: 3 bases; J trimming: 4 bases; junction bases outside the gene matches: 10. CDR3 loop: CASSDPTREGPETQYF. Written as DNA, the CDR3 is TGTGCCAGCAGTGACCCCACCCGGGAGGGCCCAGAGACCCAGTACTTC.

This rearrangement joins TRBV12-3 or TRBV12-4 to TRBJ2-1, with 7 nucleotides matching TRBD2. V trimming: 5 bases; J trimming: 8 bases; junction bases outside the gene matches: 3. The CDR3 totals 12 residues. As DNA, the CDR3 is TGTGCCAGCAGTGCCGCGGGAGATGAGCAGTTCTTC. This codes for CASSAAGDEQFF.

This CDR3 reads CASSPGGEDEQYF. CDR3 bases: TGTGCCAGCTCCCCAGGGGGGGAAGACGAGCAGTACTTC. The chain combines TRBV18 with TRBJ2-7; tentatively, D is TRBD1 or TRBD2 (7 bases each). This CDR3 has 13 residues. Germline values: CDR1 KGHSH, CDR2 LQKENI. V was shortened by 6 bases and J by 5 bases, with 14 bases between the two germline ends.

The chain couples TRBV9 to TRBJ2-7, with a weak D call TRBD1 (5 bases). Trimming shortened V by 3 bases and J by 0 bases, and 7 bases separated the two germline ends. Germline V gene data show CDR1 as SGDLS and CDR2 as YYNGEE. The CDR3 runs to 13 residues. The DNA for the CDR3 is TGTGCCAGCAGCGCAGGGATCTCCTACGAGCAGTACTTC. Its protein product is CASSAGISYEQYF.